This T cell receptor beta chain was found in a study of patients and donors after allogeneic stem cell transplantation (dated by TCRdb to 2019 to 2021). The receptor library was made with RT-PCR. These reads were obtained on a NextSeq 550. TCRdb reanalyzed the raw reads on its own, using fastp at Q25 for trimming and MiXCR for clone calling, and kept in-frame beta chains. Duplicate CDR3 protein sequences are folded into a single record with the most common DNA and genes. The sample table holds about a million distinct CDR3 sequences, of which about a sixth were seen once. The ten largest clones add up to roughly 6.4% of the sample. Only a few counts were recorded for this clonotype. No antigen is known for it. No per-base quality is available; no much larger clone lies one base away. The sample consisted of blood, either unsorted or a sorted T cell fraction (not recorded which). This clonotype was obtained from a human donor who was either an allogeneic HSCT recipient or a stem cell or donor lymphocyte infusion donor (not recorded which). It is not recorded whose cells these are; they may come from a transplant donor.

CDR3 reads: CASSSAGATDTQYF. The DNA sequence is given as TGTGCCAGCAGTTCTGCTGGGGCAACAGATACGCAGTATTTT. This chain joins TRBV12-3 or TRBV12-4 to TRBJ2-3, with TRBD1 tentatively as D gene (5 bases match). V is shortened by 4 bases, J by 3 bases, and the region joining them spans 11 bases. From the cysteine up to the phenylalanine, the CDR3 has a length of 14 residues. The CDR3 DNA has 42 bases and is translated from base 1.